This record looks at one T cell receptor (beta chain) sequence and its context. The source of the sample is a study of blood T cell repertoires in COVID-19. Study context: Whether acute or convalescent, the COVID-19 samples came from the United States, Italy and Spain. Sources were T cells, B-cell-depleted T cells, or PBMCs; the material itself was cDNA or gDNA.

As handled by the study authors: Reference gene primer amplification yielded estimated nucleated cell counts. This table comes from immunoSEQ multiplex PCR, and its TCRdb copy is limited to in-frame clones, with some not included. That table furnishes V, J and clone size, whereas the DNA furnished D and trimming. There are 120,000 to 150,000 clones in the sample; about nine tenths occur only once, and about 2.3% lies in the top ten. The CDR3 has 16 amino acids. The V gene lost 4 bases and the J gene lost 4 bases, with 19 bases spanning the gap. CDR1 LGHNA and CDR2 YSLEER come from the germline V gene.

The sample consisted of peripheral blood. The clonotype comes from a human donor in a cohort sampled during active COVID-19. The rearrangement joins TRBV4-3 to TRBJ1-2; D possibly corresponds to TRBD1 (6 bases). The DNA of the CDR3 is TGCGCCAGCAGCCGATCCCCGGGGGGGCCGGCCTATGGCTACACCTTC. Its translation: CASSRSPGGPAYGYTF.